Presented here are 27 T cell receptor beta chains from one specimen sequenced in a study of cytomegalovirus exposure and HLA in healthy donors. A multiplex PCR was run with 60 Vbeta primers and 13 Jbeta primers. The repertoire was sequenced with immunoSEQ multiplex PCR; TCRdb's copy has only in-frame clones and lacks some. The sample lists over 100,000 clones, roughly 60% occurring once. Sequenced sample: PBMCs. These receptors were obtained from a human donor in good health.

CDR3 nucleotides: TGTGCCAGCAGCCTCAGGACAGGGGGGAGTACTGAAGCTTTCTTT. This encodes CASSLRTGGSTEAFF. V gene TRBV6-1 combines with J gene TRBJ1-1, with 10 positions matching TRBD1. CDR1 MNHNS and CDR2 SASEGT come from the germline V gene. J was trimmed by 5 bases and V by 6 bases; bases with no gene match: 9. There are 15 residues in the CDR3.

This chain connects TRBV4-2 to TRBJ1-4, with D tentatively TRBD1 (5 bases). Trimming removed 3 bases at V and 2 bases at J, with 10 bases between. The CDR3 is 15 residues long. Germline V gene data show CDR1 as LGHNA and CDR2 as YNFKEQ. CDR3 DNA sequence: TGTGCCAGCAGCCAGGTGACAGAGACTAATGAAAAACTGTTTTTT. Its protein product is CASSQVTETNEKLFF.

The chain has TRBV28 and TRBJ2-2; unclear D gene. V was cut by 6 bases and J by 6 bases, with 11 bases left in between. The CDR3 loop spans 13 amino acids. From germline, CDR1 is MDHEN and CDR2 SYDVKM. The CDR3 loop reads CASSPTRPGELFF. CDR3 DNA sequence: TGTGCCAGCAGCCCGACTCGCCCCGGGGAGCTGTTTTTT. Variable domain in full (rest from reference TRBV28 and TRBJ2-2): DVKVTQSSRYLVKRTGEKVFLECVQDMDHENMFWYRQDPGLGLRLIYFSYDVKMKEKGDIPEGYSVSREKKERFSLILESASTNQTSMYLCASSPTRPGELFFGEGSRLTVL.

This sequence joins TRBV6-4 and TRBJ2-1; 7 nucleotides line up with TRBD2. V lost 3 bases to trimming and J lost 5 bases; unmatched junction nucleotides: 7. The CDR3 has 15 residues. Per the germline V gene, CDR1 is MRHNA and CDR2 is SNTAGT. DNA of the CDR3: TGTGCCAGCAGTGAAGAGGGAGGGCGGAACAATGAGCAGTTCTTC. Translation: CASSEEGGRNNEQFF.

The chain carries TRBV5-6 and TRBJ2-7; 11 positions agree with TRBD1. Germline V CDR1 and CDR2: SGHDT, YYEEEE. Trimming removed 3 bases from V and 1 base from J; junction bases left unmatched: 6. The CDR3 is 16 amino acids. CDR3 protein: CASSSWGQGGSYEQYF. In DNA form, the CDR3 reads TGTGCCAGCAGCTCCTGGGGACAGGGGGGGTCCTACGAGCAGTACTTC.

The V gene is TRBV6-6, the J gene TRBJ2-7; tentatively, D is TRBD1 (6 bases). Germline loops: CDR1 MNHNY, CDR2 SVGAGI (reference sequence). V lost 3 bases to trimming and J lost 2 bases, with 11 bases between them. This CDR3 has 14 residues. The CDR3 DNA follows: TGTGCCAGCAGTTATGGGCAGGGGCCCTACGAGCAGTACTTC. Translated, it gives CASSYGQGPYEQYF.

This clone was counted between two and nine times. CDR3 in DNA: TGTGCCAGCAGTGAAACACTGGACAGAACTAATGAAAAACTGTTTTTT. Amino acid sequence: CASSETLDRTNEKLFF. V gene TRBV6-1 combines with J gene TRBJ1-4; D is possibly TRBD1 (6 bases). Trimming pared 2 bases from V and 1 base from J, leaving 11 bases between. The CDR3 spans 16 residues. Germline V gene sequence: CDR1 MNHNS, CDR2 SASEGT.

This chain uses TRBV5-6 with TRBJ2-3, with D unresolved. The V and J ends lost 6 bases and 4 bases respectively, with 18 bases between them. The CDR3 is 15 amino acids. The germline V gene has CDR1 SGHDT and CDR2 YYEEEE. The CDR3 sequence is CASTPDGENADTQYF. Written as DNA, the CDR3 is TGTGCCAGCACCCCCGACGGAGAGAACGCAGATACGCAGTATTTT.

This clone was detected only a few times. V gene TRBV6-1 combines with J gene TRBJ2-7; 8 bases map to TRBD1. Trimming took 2 bases from V and 1 from J; bases not matched to a gene: 4. CDR3 length equals 15 residues. CDR1 is MNHNS and CDR2 is SASEGT in the germline V gene. CDR3 coding DNA: TGTGCCAGCAGTGAAAGCGACAGGGGTTCCTACGAGCAGTACTTC. Translation gives CASSESDRGSYEQYF.

Comments on this clone: A junction boundary mismatches the germline segment, possibly from a read error. This chain links TRBV2 with TRBJ2-7; 10 positions agree with TRBD1. The CDR3 spans 13 residues. Germline V gene sequence: CDR1 SNHLY, CDR2 FYNNEI. For the CDR3, the DNA is TGTGCCAGCATCGACAGGGGGCCCCACGAGCAGCACTTC. This translates into CASIDRGPHEQHF.

In this sample, this clone turned up once. The chain couples TRBV28 to TRBJ1-5, with D possibly being TRBD1 (5 bases). There are 15 residues in the CDR3. Trimming took 5 bases from V and 0 from J, leaving 11 bases between them. Germline V gene data show CDR1 as MDHEN and CDR2 as SYDVKM. The CDR3 loop reads CASSPGGSSNQPQHF. The CDR3, as DNA: TGTGCCAGCAGTCCTGGGGGGTCTAGCAATCAGCCCCAGCATTTT.

This rearrangement joins TRBV25-1 to TRBJ2-7; 10 bases fit TRBD1. Germline lookup yields CDR1 MGHDK and CDR2 SYGVNS. The CDR3 has 15 amino acids. The V gene end was trimmed by 5 bases and the J gene end by 2 bases; junction bases not matched to a gene: 6. CDR3 in DNA: TGTGCCAGCAGTATAGGACAGGGGGGAGCCTACGAGCAGTACTTC. Translated: CASSIGQGGAYEQYF.

This chain joins TRBV5-1 and TRBJ2-7, with 8 bases identical to TRBD1. Trimming at V came to 5 bases and at J to 0 bases, leaving 7 bases not matched to a gene. Germline loops: CDR1 SGHRS, CDR2 YFSETQ. This CDR3 comprises 15 residues. CDR3: CASRLSQGASYEQYF. The CDR3 DNA follows: TGCGCCAGCAGACTTAGTCAGGGGGCCTCCTACGAGCAGTACTTC. Combining the CDR3 with reference TRBV5-1 and TRBJ2-7 gives the whole variable domain KAGVTQTPRYLIKTRGQQVTLSCSPISGHRSVSWYQQTPGQGLQFLFEYFSETQRNKGNFPGRFSGRQFSNSRSEMNVSTLELGDSALYLCASRLSQGASYEQYFGPGTRLTVT.

The chain couples TRBV4-1 to TRBJ2-2; D is unresolved. The CDR3 runs to 15 residues. The V gene's germline CDR1 is MGHRA and CDR2 YSYEKL. V lost 1 base and J lost 4, with 10 bases in between. CDR3 sequence: CASSQGHLGTGELFF. The CDR3 DNA reads TGCGCCAGCAGCCAAGGACACTTAGGCACCGGGGAGCTGTTTTTT.

This chain joins TRBV5-6 and TRBJ2-7; D call uncertain. Germline V gene data show CDR1 as SGHDT and CDR2 as YYEEEE. V was shortened by 6 bases and J by 4 bases, with 17 bases between the two germline ends. This CDR3 is built from 14 residues. The CDR3 sequence: CASTPKRQEYEQYF. CDR3 bases: TGTGCCAGCACCCCCAAAAGACAAGAGTACGAGCAGTACTTC.

This clone was seen a handful of times. In nucleotides, the CDR3 is TGTGCCTGGAGTGTAATCCCCCGACTAGCGGGAGGGATACTTTACAATGAGCAGTTCTTC. It encodes CAWSVIPRLAGGILYNEQFF. V gene TRBV30 combines with J gene TRBJ2-1; 14 positions agree with TRBD2. The CDR3 runs 20 residues. V lost 0 bases and J lost 4; bases outside the gene matches: 14. Germline-derived CDR1 and CDR2 are GTSNPN and SVGIG (reference sequence).

The chain uses TRBV14 and TRBJ2-5; tentatively, D is TRBD2 (5 bases). Trimming cost V 5 bases and J 1 base, with 8 bases left between them. The CDR3 sequence is 13 residues long. Germline CDR1 is SGHDN and CDR2 is FVKESK. Written as DNA, the CDR3 is TGTGCCAGCAGCGGGAGCATCCAAGAGACCCAGTACTTC. Residues: CASSGSIQETQYF.

This chain links TRBV9 with TRBJ2-2; D is possibly TRBD2 (5 bases). V gave up 0 bases and J gave up 7 bases, with 19 bases separating them. Germline V gene data show CDR1 as SGDLS and CDR2 as YYNGEE. The CDR3 spans 17 residues. Here the CDR3 DNA reads TGTGCCAGCAGCGTAGATGGCCGGGGTGCGCCACACGGGGAGCTGTTTTTT. Amino acids: CASSVDGRGAPHGELFF.

V gene TRBV7-8 combines with J gene TRBJ2-7, with 10 bases aligning to TRBD2. Germline V lookup: CDR1 SGHVS, CDR2 FQNEAQ. V dropped 4 bases and J dropped 4; count of bases not matched to a gene: 4. The length of the CDR3 is 14 residues. In DNA form, the CDR3 reads TGTGCCAGCAGCTCTAGCGGGAGTCGGTACGAGCAGTACTTC. This codes for CASSSSGSRYEQYF.

This clone was found a few times. The rearrangement links TRBV5-8 to TRBJ2-1; 10 bases line up with TRBD2. The CDR3 extends over 15 amino acids. Germline CDR1 and CDR2: SGHTS and YDEGEE. With 4 bases clipped from V and 2 bases from J, the junction kept 3 bases outside the gene matches. CDR3 region: CASSRGLATYNEQFF. The CDR3 coding sequence is TGTGCCAGCAGCAGGGGACTAGCGACCTACAATGAGCAGTTCTTC.

The chain joins TRBV4-1 to TRBJ2-1, with 7 bases lining up with TRBD2. Germline values: CDR1 MGHRA, CDR2 YSYEKL. The CDR3 runs 16 residues. Trimming removed 1 base from V and 2 bases from J; junction bases left unmatched: 5. CDR3 in DNA: TGCGCCAGCAGCCAAGTAAGGGAGGGCCCCTACAATGAGCAGTTCTTC. Protein sequence: CASSQVREGPYNEQFF.

The V and J genes are TRBV19 and TRBJ1-4; D is ambiguous. Looked up from germline, CDR1 is LNHDA and CDR2 is SQIVND (reference sequence). Trimming cost V 4 bases and J 0 bases, with 9 bases left between them. The CDR3 extends over 15 amino acids. This CDR3 reads CASSTSVSTNEKLFF. The DNA of the CDR3 is TGTGCCAGTAGTACCTCAGTCTCAACTAATGAAAAACTGTTTTTT.

This clone appeared a few times. V and J are TRBV7-2 and TRBJ2-7; TRBD2 is a possible D gene (6 bases). Germline loops: CDR1 SGHTA, CDR2 FQGNSA. Trimming removed 4 bases at V and 5 bases at J, with 12 bases between. This CDR3 comprises 13 residues. CDR3 region: CASSSLGGHEQYF. The DNA for the CDR3 is TGTGCCAGCAGCTCTCTCGGAGGGCACGAGCAGTACTTC.

This clone occurred a few times. This chain links TRBV28 with TRBJ2-3; D is ambiguous. Germline assignment: CDR1 MDHEN and CDR2 SYDVKM. The CDR3 consists of 15 residues. V was pared by 2 bases and J by 2 bases, with 11 bases between. In DNA form, the CDR3 reads TGTGCCAGCAGTTTAAACACCCTTAACACAGATACGCAGTATTTT. Residues: CASSLNTLNTDTQYF.

This clone was picked up a small number of times. J is TRBJ2-2 and V is TRBV30; tentative D call: TRBD1 (5 bases). The V end was cut by 0 bases, the J end by 4 bases, with 15 bases between. Germline CDR1 is GTSNPN and CDR2 is SVGIG (reference sequence). The CDR3 totals 16 residues. This CDR3 is CAWSVKAGSGTGELFF. In nucleotides, the CDR3 is TGTGCCTGGAGTGTGAAGGCAGGGTCGGGCACCGGGGAGCTGTTTTTT.

This clone occurred a few times. The chain combines TRBV6-5 with TRBJ2-7; a possible D gene is TRBD2 (5 bases). Trimming stripped 5 bases from V and 3 bases from J, with 14 bases between. The germline V gene encodes CDR1 MNHEY and CDR2 SVGAGI. The CDR3 runs to 14 residues. In nucleotides, the CDR3 is TGTGCCAGCAGTGAAGATCAGGAGGTCTACGAGCAGTACTTC. Its translation: CASSEDQEVYEQYF.

V is TRBV6-4 and J is TRBJ1-1; D is perhaps TRBD1 (6 bases). Germline CDR1 reads MRHNA; CDR2 reads SNTAGT. The CDR3 has 15 amino acids. V was cut by 2 bases and J by 10 bases, with 20 bases left in between. The CDR3 here is CASSDPYFNRDAAFF. CDR3 coding DNA: TGTGCCAGCAGTGACCCGTACTTCAACAGGGATGCAGCTTTCTTT.